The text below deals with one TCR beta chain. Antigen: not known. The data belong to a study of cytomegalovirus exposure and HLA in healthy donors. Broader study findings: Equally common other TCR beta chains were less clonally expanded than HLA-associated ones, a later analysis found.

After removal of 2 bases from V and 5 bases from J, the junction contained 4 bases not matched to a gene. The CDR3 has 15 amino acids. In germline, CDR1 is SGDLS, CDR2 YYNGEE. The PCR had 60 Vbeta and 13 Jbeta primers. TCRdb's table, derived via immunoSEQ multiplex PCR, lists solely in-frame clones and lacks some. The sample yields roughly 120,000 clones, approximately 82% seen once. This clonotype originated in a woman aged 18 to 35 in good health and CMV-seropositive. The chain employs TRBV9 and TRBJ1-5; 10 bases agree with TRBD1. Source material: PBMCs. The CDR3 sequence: CASSVTGGEDQPQHF. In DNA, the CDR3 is TGTGCCAGCAGCGTGACAGGGGGCGAGGATCAGCCCCAGCATTTT.